This T cell receptor (beta chain) stems from a study of vaccination effects on CD4 cells after COVID-19. Study in general: Pre-vaccine samples were drawn 16 days and one week before the first dose.

Before any sequencing was done, the ViraFEST assay used viral peptide pools to expand antigen-specific CD4+ T cells. Between days 10 and 11 of culture, CD4+ T cells were separated out. A positive SARS-CoV-2 PCR test fell between March and December 2020. With respect to this clone: Its matching antigen is unknown.

Here immunoSEQ multiplex PCR was the method, and the copy in TCRdb shows in-frame clones only, minus some. The table shows some 22,000 clones, with 65% to 85% occurring only once. The length of the CDR3 is 15 residues. Germline V gene lookup returns CDR1 SNHLY and CDR2 FYNNEI. The V end was cut by 4 bases, the J end by 3 bases, with 12 bases between. This receptor was taken from a human donor who had a prior SARS-CoV-2 infection. The source material was CD4+ T cells from PBMCs cultured with SARS-CoV-2 spike peptides, sampled before COVID-19 vaccination. This chain connects TRBV2 to TRBJ2-2; no clear D. The CDR3 sequence: CASSGTLGYTGELFF. Written as DNA, the CDR3 is TGTGCCAGCAGTGGGACCCTGGGATACACCGGGGAGCTGTTTTTT.